This T cell receptor beta chain is drawn from a study of blood T cell repertoires in COVID-19. Turning to the study itself: Whether acute or convalescent, the COVID-19 samples came from the United States, Italy and Spain. Nucleic acid was either cDNA or gDNA, and it came from T cells, B-cell-depleted T cells, or PBMCs.

The method was immunoSEQ multiplex PCR; TCRdb's version includes in-frame clones alone and lacks a portion of them. The sample consists of a few hundred thousand clones, nearly 90% of them appearing once. This CDR3 comprises 13 residues. Per germline, CDR1 LNHDA and CDR2 SQIVND (reference sequence). V gave up 4 bases and J gave up 2 bases, with 9 bases separating them. The participants were between about 18 and 90 years old and came from fewer than 25 US areas. The clonotype originates from a woman in her twenties or thirties who had recovered from COVID-19. This chain joins TRBV19 and TRBJ2-7; D is unclear. Sample: PBMCs or T cells enriched from blood (not recorded which). The CDR3 DNA reads TGTGCCAGTAGTAGGCAGGAAACCTACGAGCAGTACTTC. This translates into CASSRQETYEQYF.